This T cell receptor (beta chain) derives from a study of T-cell reconstitution after alpha-beta-depleted transplantation in children. The study, taken as a whole, reports: About two months after transplant, alpha-beta T cells reportedly came from several hundred expanded graft clones. TCRbeta diversity was high at day 60 in some patients (a result of surviving recipient T cells and thymic progenitors). Among T cells one year after transplant, newly produced cells accounted for most counts and diversity.

A note on this clonotype: Its matching antigen is unknown.

Per the germline V gene, CDR1 is SGHRS and CDR2 is YFSETQ. Trimming removed 3 bases at V and 0 bases at J, with 18 bases between. The CDR3 is 18 amino acids. Unique molecular identifiers were incorporated into the prepared TCRbeta library. MiXCR, applied by TCRdb to the PCR reads, yields one record per CDR3 protein. The sample consists of about 210,000 distinct CDR3 sequences, roughly a sixth of them appearing once. The V call is TRBV5-1, the J call TRBJ2-2; D is possibly TRBD1 or TRBD2 (5 bases each). The receptor was derived from a male patient aged 2-15 years who had a stem cell transplant for acute lymphoblastic leukemia, so the T cells may come from the graft donor. The sequencing used PBMCs, mostly from graft donor cells, collected 360 days after TCRalphabeta/CD19-depleted stem cell transplant. The CDR3 coding sequence is TGCGCCAGCAGCTATGGCCAGGGCGGGTCAGCGAACACCGGGGAGCTGTTTTTT. It encodes CASSYGQGGSANTGELFF.